These 18 T cell receptor beta chains share one sample of origin, sequenced in a study of blood T cell repertoires in COVID-19. The repertoire was sequenced with immunoSEQ multiplex PCR; TCRdb's copy has only in-frame clones and lacks some. The sample carries 200,000 or so clones, about 88% recorded once. The sequenced sample consisted of PBMCs or T cells enriched from blood (not recorded which). Receptors originate from a woman aged 25 to 39 who had recovered from COVID-19.

The V gene is TRBV5-4, the J gene TRBJ2-1, with D perhaps TRBD1 (5 bases). The CDR3 sequence is 12 residues long. Per the germline V gene, CDR1 is SGHNT and CDR2 is YYREEE (reference sequence). Trimming took 3 bases from V and 7 from J, leaving 8 bases between them. CDR3 nucleotide sequence: TGTGCCAGCAGCTCGCAGGGTAATGAGCAGTTCTTC. It specifies CASSSQGNEQFF.

The V call is TRBV7-2, the J call TRBJ2-4; 12 positions match TRBD2. The junction had 8 bases not matched to a gene; V was cut back by 5 bases and J by 6 bases. Germline V gene data show CDR1 as SGHTA and CDR2 as FQGNSA. CDR3 length equals 16 residues. CDR3 in amino acids: CASSPGLAGSLNIQYF. CDR3 sequence (DNA): TGTGCCAGCAGCCCAGGACTAGCGGGGTCACTAAACATTCAGTACTTC.

The CDR3 DNA follows: TGTGCCAGTAGTATGGTCCCCTCTAGCGGGGGAATCACAGATACGCAGTATTTT. Amino acid sequence: CASSMVPSSGGITDTQYF. The chain is built from TRBV19 and TRBJ2-3, with 10 bases matching TRBD2. V lost 3 bases to trimming and J lost 2 bases; unmatched junction nucleotides: 11. The germline CDR1 and CDR2 sequences are LNHDA and SQIVND (reference sequence). There are 18 residues in the CDR3.

This sequence joins TRBV12-3 or TRBV12-4 and TRBJ1-6, with unresolved D. With 3 bases removed from V and 8 bases from J, the gap between germline ends came to 8 bases. The CDR3 length is 13 residues. DNA of the CDR3: TGTGCCAGCAGTTTCGGAGTGGATTCACCCCTCCACTTT. Translated: CASSFGVDSPLHF.

The chain combines TRBV6-5 with TRBJ2-1; TRBD1 agrees at 9 bases. V shed 5 bases and J 3 bases; nucleotides not matched to a gene: 5. CDR1 and CDR2 from the germline V gene are MNHEY and SVGAGI. This CDR3 is 15 amino acids long. In DNA, the CDR3 is TGTGCCAGCAGTCCCCGGACAGGGGACTACAATGAGCAGTTCTTC. Amino acids: CASSPRTGDYNEQFF.

As regards this clone: Within the sample, other DNA sequences also encode this same CDR3. This chain links TRBV6-5 with TRBJ1-5; 7 nucleotides agree with TRBD1. Germline assignment: CDR1 MNHEY and CDR2 SVGAGI. The V and J ends lost 11 bases and 2 bases, in that order; junction bases with no gene match: 6. This CDR3 region has 13 residues. The DNA for the CDR3 is TGTGCCTCCAGCAGGGGGGGCAATCAGCCCCAGCATTTT. Translating it yields CASSRGGNQPQHF.

The chain uses TRBV19 and TRBJ1-5, with D hard to call. Trimming took off 4 bases at V and 5 bases at J, with 15 bases between the two ends. Germline lookup yields CDR1 LNHDA and CDR2 SQIVND (reference sequence). CDR3 length: 15 amino acids. The CDR3 loop is CASSNGPGRDQPQHF. In nucleotides, the CDR3 is TGTGCCAGTAGTAACGGACCCGGGCGGGATCAGCCCCAGCATTTT.

This rearrangement joins TRBV9 to TRBJ1-2; tentatively, D is TRBD1 (5 bases). This CDR3 spans 13 amino acids. Trimming shortened V by 4 bases and J by 4 bases, and 11 bases separated the two germline ends. Per germline, CDR1 SGDLS and CDR2 YYNGEE. CDR3 loop: CASSLDSGYGYTF. The DNA for the CDR3 is TGTGCCAGCAGCCTAGACAGTGGCTATGGCTACACCTTC.

This clone was observed a single time. Other DNA sequences of this sample code for an identical CDR3. The rearrangement uses TRBV2 and TRBJ1-2, with D hard to call. The germline V gene has CDR1 SNHLY and CDR2 FYNNEI. The CDR3 loop spans 12 amino acids. V gave up 3 bases and J gave up 3 bases, with 5 bases separating them. This CDR3 reads CASSERDYGYTF. CDR3 in DNA: TGTGCCAGCAGTGAGAGAGACTATGGCTACACCTTC.

This chain connects TRBV11-3 to TRBJ2-5; tentative D call: TRBD1 (6 bases). The germline V and J ends were trimmed by 2 bases and 4 bases, with 8 bases remaining between them. Germline V lookup: CDR1 SGHNT, CDR2 YENEEA. The CDR3 runs to 13 residues. The DNA for the CDR3 is TGTGCCAGCAGCTTACAGGGGAGAGAGACCCAGTACTTC. It encodes CASSLQGRETQYF.

This sequence joins TRBV5-4 and TRBJ2-7; D is ambiguous. V was clipped by 1 base and J by 5 bases, with 13 bases between them. Germline CDR1 SGHNT, CDR2 YYREEE (reference sequence). There are 14 residues in the CDR3. The CDR3 bases are TGTGCCAGCAGCTTGAAAGGATTCGACAACGAGCAGTACTTC. It codes for CASSLKGFDNEQYF.

The chain links TRBV27 to TRBJ1-5, with a possible D match to TRBD1 (6 bases). Trimming stripped 4 bases from V and 5 bases from J, with 9 bases between. Germline-derived CDR1 and CDR2 are MNHEY and SMNVEV (reference sequence). The CDR3 is 13 amino acids. The CDR3 loop reads CASSYRDHQPQHF. DNA of the CDR3: TGTGCCAGCAGTTACAGGGATCATCAGCCCCAGCATTTT.

J is TRBJ1-2 and V is TRBV4-3; 9 bases line up with TRBD1. Germline V CDR1 and CDR2: LGHNA, YSLEER. The V segment lost 2 bases and the J segment 2 bases; nucleotides outside the gene matches: 3. The CDR3 is 15 residues long. The chain's CDR3 is CASSQIDRGNYGYTF. The CDR3 DNA follows: TGCGCCAGCAGCCAAATCGACAGGGGGAACTATGGCTACACCTTC.

This clone was found a few times. This sequence joins TRBV9 and TRBJ1-3; D not resolved. Per the germline V gene, CDR1 is SGDLS and CDR2 is YYNGEE. The CDR3 runs to 13 residues. V was pared by 2 bases and J by 2 bases, with 5 bases between. The CDR3 protein is CASSVAAGNTIYF. The CDR3 nucleotides read TGTGCCAGCAGCGTGGCAGCTGGAAACACCATATATTTT.

This chain connects TRBV7-6 to TRBJ2-1, with TRBD2 as a possible D gene (5 bases). The CDR3 length is 13 residues. Germline V lookup: CDR1 SGHVS, CDR2 FNYEAQ. V was pared by 2 bases and J by 9 bases, with 11 bases between. The CDR3 here is CASSLSSGGEQFF. Here the CDR3 DNA reads TGTGCCAGCAGCTTAAGTTCCGGAGGTGAGCAGTTCTTC.

The V gene is TRBV6-1, the J gene TRBJ1-1; D remains unclear. The CDR3 contains 13 residues. CDR1 is MNHNS, CDR2 SASEGT, per germline. V was trimmed by 2 bases and J by 5 bases, leaving 9 bases between them. The CDR3 here is CASSERGETEAFF. CDR3 bases: TGTGCCAGCAGTGAACGGGGAGAAACTGAAGCTTTCTTT.

The chain recombines TRBV29-1 with TRBJ2-3; 7 positions agree with TRBD2. V trimming: 7 bases; J trimming: 0 bases; junction bases outside the gene matches: 28. CDR1 is SQVTM and CDR2 is ANQGSEA in the germline V gene. The CDR3 totals 21 residues. CDR3 amino acids: CSAGRLDAPVPSPGSTDTQYF. The DNA for the CDR3 is TGCAGCGCCGGGAGGCTGGATGCACCTGTGCCTTCCCCCGGGAGCACAGATACGCAGTATTTT.

The rearrangement joins TRBV14 to TRBJ1-2, with 7 bases that match TRBD1. The CDR3 spans 15 residues. V trimming: 1 base; J trimming: 9 bases; junction bases outside the gene matches: 11. CDR1 is SGHDN and CDR2 is FVKESK in the germline V gene. The CDR3 nucleotides read TGTGCCAGCAGCCAAGGGACAGGTCCTTACATAAGCTACACCTTC. Amino acids: CASSQGTGPYISYTF.